Included here is one TCR beta chain sequence, with context. This CDR3 has 16 amino acids. V was pared by 6 bases and J by 1 base, with 18 bases between. Germline assignment: CDR1 MGHDK and CDR2 SYGVNS. This entry comes from a study of blood T cell repertoires in COVID-19. Per the authors' pipeline: The assay estimated nucleated cells by amplifying reference gene primers. Produced via immunoSEQ multiplex PCR; TCRdb's table is partial and in-frame only. D and trimming come from the DNA, and the V and J calls and clone size come from that table. The sample lists approximately 670,000 clones; about nine tenths were seen once.

The specimen sequenced was peripheral blood. This clonotype was sampled from a woman aged 18-35 years with acute or convalescent COVID-19. The J gene is TRBJ1-2, the V gene TRBV25-1; no reliable D call. DNA for the CDR3: TGTGCCAGCAGCCCCCGTTTGTCAGACAATAACTATGGCTACACCTTC. Its protein product is CASSPRLSDNNYGYTF.